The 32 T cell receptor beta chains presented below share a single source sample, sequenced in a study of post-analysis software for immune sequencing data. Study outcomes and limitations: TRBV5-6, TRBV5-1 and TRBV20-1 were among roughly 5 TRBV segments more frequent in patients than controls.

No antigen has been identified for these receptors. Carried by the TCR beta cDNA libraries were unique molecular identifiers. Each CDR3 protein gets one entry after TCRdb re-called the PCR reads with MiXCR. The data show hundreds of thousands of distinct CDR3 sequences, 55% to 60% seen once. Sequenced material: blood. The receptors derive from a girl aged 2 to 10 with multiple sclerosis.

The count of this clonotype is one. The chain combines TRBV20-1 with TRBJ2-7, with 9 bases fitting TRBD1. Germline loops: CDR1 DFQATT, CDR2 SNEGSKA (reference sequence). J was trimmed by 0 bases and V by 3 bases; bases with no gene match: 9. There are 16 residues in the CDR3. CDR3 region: CSASPTGGRSSYEQYF. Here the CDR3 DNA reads TGCAGTGCTAGTCCCACAGGGGGCCGAAGCTCCTACGAGCAGTACTTC.

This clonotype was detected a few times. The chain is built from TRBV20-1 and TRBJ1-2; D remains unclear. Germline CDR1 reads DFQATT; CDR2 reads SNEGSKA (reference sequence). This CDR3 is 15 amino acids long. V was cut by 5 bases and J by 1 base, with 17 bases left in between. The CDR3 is CSASQEAFLNYGYTF. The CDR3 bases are TGCAGTGCTTCTCAAGAGGCTTTTCTTAACTATGGCTACACCTTC.

The CDR3 coding sequence is TGTGCCAGCAGTCCCCGGACAGGGAGGTTGGCTGGGGCCAACGTCCTGACTTTC. It translates to CASSPRTGRLAGANVLTF. This chain joins TRBV28 and TRBJ2-6; 8 bases align to TRBD1. Germline CDR1 is MDHEN and CDR2 is SYDVKM. The CDR3 totals 18 residues. V shed 5 bases, J shed 2 bases, and the junction held 11 bases outside the gene matches.

The CDR3 reads CASSQVAVGGETQYF. CDR3 sequence (DNA): TGCGCCAGCAGCCAAGTGGCGGTTGGGGGAGAGACCCAGTACTTC. This chain connects TRBV4-1 to TRBJ2-5; D assignment may be TRBD1 or TRBD2 (5 bases each). Trimming took 1 base from V and 4 from J, leaving 13 bases between them. CDR1 is MGHRA, CDR2 YSYEKL, per germline. The CDR3 runs 15 residues.

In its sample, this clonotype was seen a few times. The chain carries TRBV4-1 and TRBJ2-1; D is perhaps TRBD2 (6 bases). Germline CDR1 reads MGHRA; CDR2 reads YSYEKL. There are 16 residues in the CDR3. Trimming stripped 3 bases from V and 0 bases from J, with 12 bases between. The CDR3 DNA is TGCGCCAGCAGCCAGCCGGGTAGCGGCTCCTACAATGAGCAGTTCTTC. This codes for CASSQPGSGSYNEQFF.

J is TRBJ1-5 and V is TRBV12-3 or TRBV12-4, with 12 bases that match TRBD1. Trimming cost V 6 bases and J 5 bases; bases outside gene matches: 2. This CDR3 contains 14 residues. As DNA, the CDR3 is TGTGCCAGCAGGGGGGACAGGGGGCATCAGCCCCAGCATTTT. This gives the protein CASRGDRGHQPQHF.

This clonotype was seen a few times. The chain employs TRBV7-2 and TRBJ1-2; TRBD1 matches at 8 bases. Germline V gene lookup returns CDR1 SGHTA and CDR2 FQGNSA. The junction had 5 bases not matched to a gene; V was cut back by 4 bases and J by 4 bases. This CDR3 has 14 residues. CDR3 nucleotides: TGTGCCAGCAGCTCCCCCGGGACAGGCTATGGCTACACCTTC. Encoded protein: CASSSPGTGYGYTF.

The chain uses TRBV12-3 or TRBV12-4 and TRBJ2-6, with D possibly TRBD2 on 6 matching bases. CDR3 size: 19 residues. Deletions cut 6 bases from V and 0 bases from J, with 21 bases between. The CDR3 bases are TGTGCCAGCAGACCGACGTCGGCGGGACTCGTCTCTGGGGCCAACGTCCTGACTTTC. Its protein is CASRPTSAGLVSGANVLTF.

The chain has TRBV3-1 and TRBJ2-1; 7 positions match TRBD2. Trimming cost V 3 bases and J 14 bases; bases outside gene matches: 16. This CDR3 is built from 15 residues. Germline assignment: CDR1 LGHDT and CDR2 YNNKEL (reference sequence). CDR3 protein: CASSHGSSGALSEFF. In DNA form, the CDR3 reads TGTGCCAGCAGCCACGGGTCCAGCGGGGCCTTATCGGAGTTCTTC.

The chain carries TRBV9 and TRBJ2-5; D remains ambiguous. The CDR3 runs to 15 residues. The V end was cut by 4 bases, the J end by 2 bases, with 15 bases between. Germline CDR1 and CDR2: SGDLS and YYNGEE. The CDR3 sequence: CASSPRAQAQETQYF. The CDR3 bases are TGTGCCAGCAGCCCCCGAGCCCAGGCGCAAGAGACCCAGTACTTC.

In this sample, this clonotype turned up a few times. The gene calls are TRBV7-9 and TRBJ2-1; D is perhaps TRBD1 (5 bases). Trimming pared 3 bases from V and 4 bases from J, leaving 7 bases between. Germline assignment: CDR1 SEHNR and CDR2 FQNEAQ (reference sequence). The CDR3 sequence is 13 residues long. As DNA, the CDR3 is TGTGCCAGCAGCTTGAGACAGTACAATGAGCAGTTCTTC. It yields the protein CASSLRQYNEQFF.

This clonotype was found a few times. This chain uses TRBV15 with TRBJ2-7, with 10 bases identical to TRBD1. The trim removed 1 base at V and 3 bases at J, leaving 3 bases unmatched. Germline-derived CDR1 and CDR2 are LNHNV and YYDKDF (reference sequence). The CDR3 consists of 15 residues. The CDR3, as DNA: TGTGCCACCAGCAGAGGAGGACAGGGGGTCTACGAGCAGTACTTC. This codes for CATSRGGQGVYEQYF.

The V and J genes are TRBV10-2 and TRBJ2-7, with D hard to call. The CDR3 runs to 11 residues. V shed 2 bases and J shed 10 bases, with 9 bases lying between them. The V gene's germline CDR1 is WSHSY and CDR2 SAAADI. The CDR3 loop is CASSEGNNQYF. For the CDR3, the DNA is TGCGCCAGCAGTGAGGGCAATAACCAGTACTTC.

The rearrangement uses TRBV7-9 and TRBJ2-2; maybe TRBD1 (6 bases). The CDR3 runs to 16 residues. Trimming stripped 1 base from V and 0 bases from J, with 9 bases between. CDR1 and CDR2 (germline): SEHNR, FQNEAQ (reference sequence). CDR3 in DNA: TGTGCCAGCAGCTTAGTTGGGGGCCCGAACACCGGGGAGCTGTTTTTT. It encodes CASSLVGGPNTGELFF.

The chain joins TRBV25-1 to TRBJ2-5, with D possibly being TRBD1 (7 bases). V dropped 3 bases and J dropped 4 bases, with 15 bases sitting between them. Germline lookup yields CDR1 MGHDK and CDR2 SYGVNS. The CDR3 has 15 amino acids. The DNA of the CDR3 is TGTGCCAGCAGTGACGTCTACAGGGGAGGAGAGACCCAGTACTTC. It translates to CASSDVYRGGETQYF. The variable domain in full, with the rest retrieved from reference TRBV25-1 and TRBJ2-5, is EADIYQTPRYLVIGTGKKITLECSQTMGHDKMYWYQQDPGMELHLIHYSYGVNSTEKGDLSSESTVSRIRTEHFPLTLESARPSHTSQYLCASSDVYRGGETQYFGPGTRLLVL.

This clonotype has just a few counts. CDR3: CASRGLAGGRQETQYF. The CDR3 bases are TGTGCCAGCAGGGGACTAGCGGGGGGTCGTCAAGAGACCCAGTACTTC. V usage is TRBV7-8 and J usage is TRBJ2-5; 15 nucleotides agree with TRBD2. The CDR3 has 16 residues. In germline, CDR1 is SGHVS, CDR2 FQNEAQ. Trimming removed 6 bases from V and 2 bases from J; junction bases left unmatched: 4.

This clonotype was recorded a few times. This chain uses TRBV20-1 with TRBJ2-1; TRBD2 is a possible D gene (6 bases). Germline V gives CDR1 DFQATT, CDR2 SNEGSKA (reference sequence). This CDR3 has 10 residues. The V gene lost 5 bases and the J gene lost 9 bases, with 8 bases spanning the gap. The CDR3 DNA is TGCAGTGCTTGGGGAGGTGAGCAGTTCTTC. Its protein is CSAWGGEQFF.

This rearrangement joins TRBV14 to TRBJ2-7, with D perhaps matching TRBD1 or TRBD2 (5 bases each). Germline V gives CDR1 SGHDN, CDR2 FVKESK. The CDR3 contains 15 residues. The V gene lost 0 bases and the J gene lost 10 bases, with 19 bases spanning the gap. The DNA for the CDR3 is TGTGCCAGCAGCCAAGAGATAGGGGCCATGGAGGCCCAGTACTTC. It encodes CASSQEIGAMEAQYF.

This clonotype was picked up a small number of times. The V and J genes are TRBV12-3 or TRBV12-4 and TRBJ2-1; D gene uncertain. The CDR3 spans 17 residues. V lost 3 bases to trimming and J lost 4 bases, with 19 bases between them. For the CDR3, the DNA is TGTGCCAGCAGTTTCTACGCTTCCCCAATCACTTACAATGAGCAGTTCTTC. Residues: CASSFYASPITYNEQFF.

The CDR3 here is CASSFRQGDNSPLHF. The DNA of the CDR3 is TGTGCCAGCAGCTTCAGACAGGGTGATAATTCACCCCTCCACTTT. The chain employs TRBV7-2 and TRBJ1-6; 7 bases map to TRBD1. This CDR3 spans 15 amino acids. The trim removed 3 bases at V and 5 bases at J, leaving 4 bases unmatched. The germline CDR1 and CDR2 sequences are SGHTA and FQGNSA.

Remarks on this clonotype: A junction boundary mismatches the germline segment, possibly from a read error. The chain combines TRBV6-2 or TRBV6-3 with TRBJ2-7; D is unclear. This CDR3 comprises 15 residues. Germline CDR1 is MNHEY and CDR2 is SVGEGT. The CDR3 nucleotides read TGTGCCAGCAGTTACTCCCCGACTGAAGCCTACGAACAGTACTTC. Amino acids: CASSYSPTEAYEQYF.

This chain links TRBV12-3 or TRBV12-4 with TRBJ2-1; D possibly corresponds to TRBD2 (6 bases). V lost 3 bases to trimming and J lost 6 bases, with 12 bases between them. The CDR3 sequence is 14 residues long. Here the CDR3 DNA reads TGTGCCAGCAGTTTGCGTTCCGGGGGCAATGAGCAGTTCTTC. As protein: CASSLRSGGNEQFF.

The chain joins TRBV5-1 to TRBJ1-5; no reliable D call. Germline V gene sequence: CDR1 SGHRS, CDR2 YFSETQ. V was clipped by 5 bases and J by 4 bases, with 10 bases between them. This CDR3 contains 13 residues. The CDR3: CASRTVPNQPQHF. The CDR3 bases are TGCGCCAGCAGAACAGTCCCAAATCAGCCCCAGCATTTT.

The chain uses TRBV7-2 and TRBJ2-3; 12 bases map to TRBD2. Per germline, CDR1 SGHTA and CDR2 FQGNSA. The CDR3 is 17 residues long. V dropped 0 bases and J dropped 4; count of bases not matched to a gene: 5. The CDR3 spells CASSLAGRLAGADTQYF. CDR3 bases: TGTGCCAGCAGCTTAGCCGGGAGACTAGCGGGGGCAGATACGCAGTATTTT. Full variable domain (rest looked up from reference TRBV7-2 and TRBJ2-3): GAGVSQSPSNKVTEKGKDVELRCDPISGHTALYWYRQSLGQGLEFLIYFQGNSAPDKSGLPSDRFSAERTGGSVSTLTIQRTQQEDSAVYLCASSLAGRLAGADTQYFGPGTRLTVL.

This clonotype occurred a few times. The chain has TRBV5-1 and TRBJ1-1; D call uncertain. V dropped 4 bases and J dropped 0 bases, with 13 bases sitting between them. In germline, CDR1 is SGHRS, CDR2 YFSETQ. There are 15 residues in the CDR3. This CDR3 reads CASSLRPEMNTEAFF. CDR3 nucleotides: TGCGCCAGCAGCCTAAGACCGGAGATGAACACTGAAGCTTTCTTT.

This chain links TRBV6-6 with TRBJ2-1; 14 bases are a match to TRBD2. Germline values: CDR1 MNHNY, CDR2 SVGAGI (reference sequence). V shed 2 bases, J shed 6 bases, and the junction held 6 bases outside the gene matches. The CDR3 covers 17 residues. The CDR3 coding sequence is TGTGCCAGCAGTTACACAGGGACTAGCGGGAGCCCCAATGAGCAGTTCTTC. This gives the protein CASSYTGTSGSPNEQFF.

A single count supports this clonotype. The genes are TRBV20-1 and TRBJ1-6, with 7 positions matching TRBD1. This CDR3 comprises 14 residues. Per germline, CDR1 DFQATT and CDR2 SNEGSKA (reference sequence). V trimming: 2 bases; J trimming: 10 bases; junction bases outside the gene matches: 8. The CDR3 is CSARPAGGGSPLHF. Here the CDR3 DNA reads TGCAGTGCTAGACCGGCAGGGGGTGGATCACCCCTCCACTTT.

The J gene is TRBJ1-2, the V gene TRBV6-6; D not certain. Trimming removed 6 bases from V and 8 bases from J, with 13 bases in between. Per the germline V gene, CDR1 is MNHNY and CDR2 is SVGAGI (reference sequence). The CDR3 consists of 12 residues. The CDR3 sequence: CASRPGQWGYTF. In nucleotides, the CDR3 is TGTGCCAGCAGACCCGGCCAGTGGGGCTACACCTTC.

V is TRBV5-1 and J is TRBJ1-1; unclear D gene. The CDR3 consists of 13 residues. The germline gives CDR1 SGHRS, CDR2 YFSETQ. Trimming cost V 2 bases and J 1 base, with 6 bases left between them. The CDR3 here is CASSFNRNTEAFF. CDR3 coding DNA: TGCGCCAGCAGCTTCAACAGGAACACTGAAGCTTTCTTT.

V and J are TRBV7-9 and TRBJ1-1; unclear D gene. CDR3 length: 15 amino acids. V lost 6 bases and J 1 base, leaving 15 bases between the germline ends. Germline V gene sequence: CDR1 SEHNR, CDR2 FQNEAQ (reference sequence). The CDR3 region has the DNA TGTGCCAGCAGACCTCGAGAGGGAGCGAACACTGAAGCTTTCTTT. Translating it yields CASRPREGANTEAFF.

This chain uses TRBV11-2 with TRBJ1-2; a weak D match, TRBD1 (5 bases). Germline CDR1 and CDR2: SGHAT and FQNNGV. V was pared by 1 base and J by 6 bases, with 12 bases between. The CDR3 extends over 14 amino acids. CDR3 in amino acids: CASSLVQGEDGYTF. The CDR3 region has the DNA TGTGCCAGCAGCTTAGTGCAGGGCGAGGATGGCTACACCTTC.

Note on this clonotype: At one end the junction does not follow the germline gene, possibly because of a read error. For the CDR3, the DNA is TGCACCAGCAGCCTCCAAGAGACCCAGTACTTC. Translated: CTSSLQETQYF. The chain recombines TRBV5-1 with TRBJ2-5, with D hard to call. Per the germline V gene, CDR1 is SGHRS and CDR2 is YFSETQ. The CDR3 contains 11 residues.